The clone carrying this TCR beta chain was observed a handful of times. Its antigen is currently unknown. CDR1 and CDR2 (germline): LGHNA, YNFKEQ. The CDR3 covers 16 residues. The junction had 6 bases not matched to a gene; V was cut back by 1 base and J by 5 bases. The entry originates in a study of neurological immune-mediated disorders. Overall study: A relapsing-remitting course was seen in most of the 34 multiple sclerosis patients and a secondary progressive course in 3.

The study, taken as a whole, reports: The expanded clones of different subjects shared no CDR3 amino acid sequences (suggesting private repertoires in all groups).

cDNA synthesis was performed by 5'RACE with 10-nucleotide random UMIs. TCRdb redid the calling of the 5' RACE reads with MiXCR, one entry per CDR3 protein. The sample has around 50,000 distinct CDR3 sequences, 3% to 4% seen once. The V and J genes are TRBV4-2 and TRBJ1-5; TRBD1 agrees at 9 bases. The receptor was derived from a man aged 55 to 70 with multiple sclerosis. The sample taken for sequencing was PBMCs. The CDR3 loop reads CASSQADRGDYQPQHF. CDR3 nucleotide sequence: TGTGCCAGCAGCCAAGCAGACAGGGGGGATTATCAGCCCCAGCATTTT.